The 28 T cell receptor beta chains listed next were all sequenced from one sample in a study of breast tumors, draining lymph nodes, adjacent tissues. The lymph nodes were axillary draining lymph nodes from breast cancer patients. TCRdb re-derived calls from the multiplex PCR reads in MiXCR, one entry per CDR3 protein. The sample includes fewer than 250,000 distinct CDR3 sequences, 32% of them seen just once. Specimen: axillary lymph node tissue. The receptors originated from a female donor with breast cancer. Some clones in this sample may be carry-over from other donors' samples.

This sequence joins TRBV4-1 and TRBJ2-2, with 15 bases lining up with TRBD2. The CDR3 spans 16 residues. CDR1 MGHRA and CDR2 YSYEKL come from the germline V gene. J gave up 6 bases and V 2 bases, and 1 base lay outside the gene matches. The CDR3 DNA reads as TGCGCCAGCAGCCAACGGACTAGCGGGAGGGCCGGGGAGCTGTTTTTT. Translating it yields CASSQRTSGRAGELFF.

Turning to this clonotype: A much larger clone lies a single base off, so this may be a read error. The chain links TRBV7-9 to TRBJ2-5; D is ambiguous. The germline V gene encodes CDR1 SEHNR and CDR2 FQNEAQ (reference sequence). The CDR3 contains 15 residues. The CDR3 protein is CASSSAGPNQETQHF. DNA for the CDR3: TGTGCCAGCAGCTCCGCCGGGCCGAACCAAGAGACCCAGCACTTC.

Regarding this clonotype: Sequence at one end of the junction differs from germline and may be a read error. This sequence joins TRBV7-2 and TRBJ2-7; D is perhaps TRBD2 (5 bases). The CDR3 extends over 14 amino acids. CDR1 and CDR2 (germline): SGHTA, FQGNSA. The CDR3 region has the DNA TGTGCCAGCAGCGCCAAGCTGGACTCCTACGAGCGGTACTTC. Translation gives CASSAKLDSYERYF.

The CDR3 sequence: CARVQGEGYGYTF. CDR3 DNA sequence: TGTGCCAGAGTACAGGGGGAGGGCTATGGCTACACCTTC. The chain uses TRBV2 and TRBJ1-2; 8 positions agree with TRBD1. The CDR3 loop spans 13 amino acids. J gave up 4 bases and V 9 bases, and 7 bases lay outside the gene matches. From germline, CDR1 is SNHLY and CDR2 FYNNEI.

This clonotype came up many times. The chain links TRBV6-5 to TRBJ2-7, with unresolved D. Germline loops: CDR1 MNHEY, CDR2 SVGAGI. The CDR3 loop spans 13 amino acids. Trimming left V 0 bases short and J 6 bases short, with 9 bases between. CDR3 sequence: CASSYSNAREQYF. DNA of the CDR3: TGTGCCAGCAGTTACTCGAATGCGCGCGAGCAGTACTTC.

The CDR3 bases are TGTGCCAGCAGCAAAGTCCAGGGTGACTCTGGAAACACCATATATTTT. Encoded protein: CASSKVQGDSGNTIYF. The genes are TRBV7-6 and TRBJ1-3; D perhaps matches TRBD1 (5 bases). This CDR3 has 16 amino acids. Trimming removed 5 bases from V and 0 bases from J, with 14 bases in between. The germline V gene encodes CDR1 SGHVS and CDR2 FNYEAQ.

This clonotype was counted at least ten times. V is TRBV13 and J is TRBJ2-7; TRBD2 agrees at 7 bases. The CDR3 sequence is 14 residues long. With V trimmed by 2 bases and J by 2 bases, 3 bases remained unmatched. CDR1 is PRHDT, CDR2 FYEKMQ, per germline (reference sequence). CDR3 loop: CASSLKAGAYEQYF. Written as DNA, the CDR3 is TGTGCCAGCAGCTTAAAGGCGGGAGCCTACGAGCAGTACTTC.

In the case of this clonotype: No conserved phenylalanine or tryptophan ends this CDR3, so it is likely a read error. The CDR3 loop reads CASSVVDFNEQFS. Here the CDR3 DNA reads TGTGCCAGCAGCGTAGTGGACTTCAATGAGCAGTTCTCC. The gene calls are TRBV9 and TRBJ2-1; tentatively, D is TRBD2 (5 bases). This CDR3 spans 13 amino acids. Germline CDR1 is SGDLS and CDR2 is YYNGEE. V lost 0 bases and J 6 bases, leaving 7 bases between the germline ends.

This clonotype was detected ten times or more. The genes are TRBV6-2 or TRBV6-3 and TRBJ1-2; D is possibly TRBD1 (5 bases). The CDR3 extends over 16 amino acids. Looked up from germline, CDR1 is MNHEY and CDR2 is SVGEGT. Trimming removed 4 bases at V and 8 bases at J, with 23 bases between. The CDR3 sequence is CASSSGTSTVKGGYTF. The CDR3 region has the DNA TGTGCCAGCAGTTCCGGGACTTCAACCGTAAAGGGCGGCTACACCTTC.

In this sample, this clonotype turned up many times. The rearrangement uses TRBV4-2 and TRBJ1-2; no firm D call. The CDR3 contains 12 residues. V lost 1 base and J lost 2, with 2 bases in between. Germline V gives CDR1 LGHNA, CDR2 YNFKEQ. The CDR3 spells CASSQGNYGYTF. CDR3 in DNA: TGTGCCAGCAGCCAAGGCAACTATGGCTACACCTTC.

Note on this clonotype: A clone one base away is much larger, so this may be a read error. This rearrangement joins TRBV6-6 to TRBJ2-1; tentatively, D is TRBD2 (6 bases). Germline CDR1 reads MNHNY; CDR2 reads SVGAGI (reference sequence). Trimming removed 5 bases from V and 10 bases from J, with 12 bases in between. The CDR3 extends over 12 amino acids. CDR3 bases: TGTGCCAGCAGTCATGGGGGAGGCGAGCAGTTCTTC. Translating gives CASSHGGGEQFF.

This clonotype occurred once. The V gene is TRBV6-1, the J gene TRBJ2-3; 8 bases line up with TRBD1. This CDR3 region has 16 residues. Trimming took 6 bases from V and 11 from J; bases not matched to a gene: 19. The V gene's germline CDR1 is MNHNS and CDR2 SASEGT. Here the CDR3 reads CASRDREIRRNNEQYF. CDR3 nucleotide sequence: TGTGCCAGCAGGGACAGGGAAATAAGGCGGAACAATGAGCAGTATTTT.

A word on this clonotype: At one boundary the junction diverges from the germline segment, which might be a read error. The chain links TRBV20-1 to TRBJ1-3, with TRBD1 identical over 8 bases. Germline values: CDR1 DFQATT, CDR2 SNEGSKA (reference sequence). The CDR3 contains 16 residues. Written as DNA, the CDR3 is TGCAGTGCTAGGAGGACAGGGCAGGTTACTGGAAACTCCATATATTTC. As protein: CSARRTGQVTGNSIYF.

To note about this clonotype: This clone may be a read error of a much larger clone one base away. In nucleotides, the CDR3 is TGTGCCGGCAGTGGGGGCTTCTACGAGCAGTACTTC. Protein sequence: CAGSGGFYEQYF. The rearrangement joins TRBV6-2 or TRBV6-3 to TRBJ2-7; D is possibly TRBD1 (6 bases). Per the germline V gene, CDR1 is MNHEY and CDR2 is SVGEGT. The CDR3 extends over 12 amino acids.

This clonotype has only a few counts. Sequence at one end of the junction differs from germline and may be a read error. V is TRBV19 and J is TRBJ2-1; D remains unclear. Per germline, CDR1 LNHDA and CDR2 SQIVND (reference sequence). This CDR3 has 12 amino acids. The CDR3 protein is CAGSISGNEQFF. CDR3 DNA sequence: TGTGCCGGTAGTATATCCGGCAATGAGCAGTTCTTC.

This clonotype appeared many times. The chain combines TRBV4-1 with TRBJ1-2; no reliable D call. V lost 0 bases and J 0 bases, leaving 8 bases between the germline ends. Germline CDR1 reads MGHRA; CDR2 reads YSYEKL. This CDR3 spans 15 amino acids. The CDR3 coding sequence is TGCGCCAGCAGCCAAGATTCTGGGACTAACTATGGCTACACCTTC. It codes for CASSQDSGTNYGYTF.

This clonotype was seen just once. V usage is TRBV14 and J usage is TRBJ1-4, with D unresolved. The CDR3 runs 14 residues. CDR1 SGHDN and CDR2 FVKESK come from the germline V gene. Trimming shortened V by 6 bases and J by 8 bases, and 16 bases separated the two germline ends. CDR3 bases: TGTGCCAGCAGTGCAAGCGGGGATAGGGAAAAACTGTTTTTT. The encoded protein is CASSASGDREKLFF.

This clonotype was counted at least ten times. V gene TRBV24-1 combines with J gene TRBJ2-1; 8 nucleotides match TRBD1. Germline trimming cut 3 bases from V and 5 bases from J; bases unmatched to any gene: 8. The CDR3 covers 16 residues. The germline V gene has CDR1 KGHDR and CDR2 SFDVKD. The DNA for the CDR3 is TGTGCCACCAGTGATCCCAGGGGGCGAGAGAACAATGAGCAGTTCTTC. Residues: CATSDPRGRENNEQFF.

This clonotype appeared many times. This chain connects TRBV5-4 to TRBJ2-7; 10 bases are a match to TRBD2. The CDR3 is made up of 14 amino acids. V gave up 3 bases and J gave up 5 bases; unmatched junction bases: 5. The germline V gene has CDR1 SGHNT and CDR2 YYREEE (reference sequence). As DNA, the CDR3 is TGTGCCAGCAGCTCACCGGGACTAGCGAACGAGCAGTACTTC. It yields the protein CASSSPGLANEQYF. The full variable domain, its missing parts supplied by reference TRBV5-4 and TRBJ2-7, is ETGVTQSPTHLIKTRGQQVTLRCSSQSGHNTVSWYQQALGQGPQFIFQYYREEENGRGNFPPRFSGLQFPNYSSELNVNALELDDSALYLCASSSPGLANEQYFGPGTRLTVT.

This clonotype was recorded at least ten times. This chain links TRBV5-1 with TRBJ2-1; 8 bases match TRBD2. The V gene end was trimmed by 7 bases and the J gene end by 6 bases; junction bases not matched to a gene: 12. The CDR3 runs to 15 residues. Per germline, CDR1 SGHRS and CDR2 YFSETQ. The CDR3 spells CASHTPGTSFNEQFF. Written as DNA, the CDR3 is TGCGCCAGCCACACCCCCGGGACTAGTTTCAATGAGCAGTTCTTC.

As for this clonotype: Given a much more abundant clone one base away, this may be a read error. The CDR3 protein is CASRGWDRAREQYF. The DNA of the CDR3 is TGTGCCAGCAGGGGGTGGGACAGGGCGCGCGAGCAGTACTTC. The J gene is TRBJ2-7, the V gene TRBV11-2, with TRBD1 matching over 9 bases. Germline V gives CDR1 SGHAT, CDR2 FQNNGV. J was trimmed by 6 bases and V by 6 bases; bases with no gene match: 9. This CDR3 has 14 amino acids.

Regarding this clonotype: A much larger clone sits a single nucleotide away, making a read error possible. The DNA for the CDR3 is TGTGCCAGCAGATTAACGAGAGGGGACACCGGGGAGCTGTTTTTT. This sequence encodes CASRLTRGDTGELFF. The chain links TRBV7-9 to TRBJ2-2; D assignment may be TRBD1 or TRBD2 (5 bases each). The CDR3 length is 15 residues. The germline V and J ends were trimmed by 6 bases and 3 bases, with 14 bases remaining between them. Germline CDR1 SEHNR, CDR2 FQNEAQ (reference sequence). Filled out from reference TRBV7-9 and TRBJ2-2, the complete variable domain reads DTGVSQNPRHKITKRGQNVTFRCDPISEHNRLYWYRQTLGQGPEFLTYFQNEAQLEKSRLLSDRFSAERPKGSFSTLEIQRTEQGDSAMYLCASRLTRGDTGELFFGEGSRLTVL.

This clonotype appeared many times. The rearrangement joins TRBV6-6 to TRBJ2-5, with 7 positions matching TRBD1. This CDR3 is 13 amino acids long. Germline CDR1 MNHNY, CDR2 SVGAGI (reference sequence). Trimming at V came to 6 bases and at J to 3 bases, leaving 4 bases not matched to a gene. CDR3 protein: CASRTGQKETQYF. CDR3 DNA sequence: TGTGCCAGCAGAACGGGACAGAAAGAGACCCAGTACTTC.

Ten or more counts support this clonotype. V is TRBV6-2 or TRBV6-3 and J is TRBJ1-2, with 7 positions matching TRBD1. The CDR3 is 13 residues long. Trimming cost V 6 bases and J 3 bases; bases outside gene matches: 4. Germline lookup yields CDR1 MNHEY and CDR2 SVGEGT. The CDR3 DNA is TGTGCCAGCAGAGCCGGGACAGACTATGGCTACACCTTC. This gives the protein CASRAGTDYGYTF.

This clonotype showed up many times. V usage is TRBV5-1 and J usage is TRBJ1-3; D gene ambiguous. The CDR3 consists of 17 residues. Germline V CDR1 and CDR2: SGHRS, YFSETQ. Trimming pared 0 bases from V and 0 bases from J, leaving 13 bases between. The CDR3 is CASSLGGSLYSGNTIYF. The CDR3 DNA reads TGCGCCAGCAGCTTGGGAGGATCCCTTTACTCTGGAAACACCATATATTTT.

This clonotype has a count of ten or more. The V call is TRBV5-8, the J call TRBJ2-1, with D possibly matching TRBD1 (6 bases). CDR3 length equals 15 residues. V lost 6 bases and J lost 3, with 16 bases in between. Germline CDR1 SGHTS, CDR2 YDEGEE. CDR3 in amino acids: CASTKQGGNYNEQFF. The CDR3, as DNA: TGTGCCAGCACCAAACAGGGTGGGAACTACAATGAGCAGTTCTTC. Based on the CDR3 plus reference TRBV5-8 and TRBJ2-1, the full variable domain is EAGVTQSPTHLIKTRGQQATLRCSPISGHTSVYWYQQALGLGLQFLLWYDEGEERNRGNFPPRFSGRQFPNYSSELNVNALELEDSALYLCASTKQGGNYNEQFFGPGTRLTVL.

This clonotype appeared once. A junction boundary mismatches the germline segment, possibly from a read error. This chain connects TRBV20-1 to TRBJ1-5, with D uncertain. The CDR3 runs 12 residues. The V gene's germline CDR1 is DFQATT and CDR2 SNEGSKA (reference sequence). CDR3 region: CGARVELETQHF. The CDR3 nucleotides are TGCGGTGCTAGAGTTGAGCTGGAGACCCAGCATTTT.

The chain recombines TRBV10-2 with TRBJ1-5; D is unresolved. The CDR3 spans 14 residues. The germline V gene encodes CDR1 WSHSY and CDR2 SAAADI. Trimming stripped 5 bases from V and 4 bases from J, with 12 bases between. CDR3 sequence reads: CASSLDGPNQPQHF. CDR3 nucleotide sequence: TGCGCCAGCAGTTTGGATGGCCCAAATCAGCCCCAGCATTTT.